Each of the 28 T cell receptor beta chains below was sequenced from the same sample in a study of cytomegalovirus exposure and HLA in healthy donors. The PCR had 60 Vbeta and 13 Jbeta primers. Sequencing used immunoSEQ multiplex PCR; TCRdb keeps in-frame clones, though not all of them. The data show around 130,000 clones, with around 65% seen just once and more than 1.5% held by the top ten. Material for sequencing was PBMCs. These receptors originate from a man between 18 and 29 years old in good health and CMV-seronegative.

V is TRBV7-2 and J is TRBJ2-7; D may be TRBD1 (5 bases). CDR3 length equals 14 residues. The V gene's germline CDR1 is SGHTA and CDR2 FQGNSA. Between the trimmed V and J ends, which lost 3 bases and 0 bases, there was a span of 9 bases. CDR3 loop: CASSFLGASYEQYF. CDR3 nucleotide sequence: TGTGCCAGCAGCTTCTTAGGGGCCTCCTACGAGCAGTACTTC.

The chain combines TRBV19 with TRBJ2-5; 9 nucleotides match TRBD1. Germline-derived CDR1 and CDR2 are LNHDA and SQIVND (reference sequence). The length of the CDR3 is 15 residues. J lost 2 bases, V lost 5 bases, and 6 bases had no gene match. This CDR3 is CASSQTGGFQETQYF. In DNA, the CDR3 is TGTGCCAGTAGTCAGACAGGGGGGTTTCAAGAGACCCAGTACTTC.

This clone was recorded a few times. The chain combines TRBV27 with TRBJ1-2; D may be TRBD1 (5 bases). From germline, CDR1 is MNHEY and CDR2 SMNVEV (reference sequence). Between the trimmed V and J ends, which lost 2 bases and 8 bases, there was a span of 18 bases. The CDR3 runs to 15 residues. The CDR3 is CASSLKPTGLGGYTF. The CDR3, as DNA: TGTGCCAGCAGTTTAAAGCCTACAGGCCTCGGCGGCTACACCTTC.

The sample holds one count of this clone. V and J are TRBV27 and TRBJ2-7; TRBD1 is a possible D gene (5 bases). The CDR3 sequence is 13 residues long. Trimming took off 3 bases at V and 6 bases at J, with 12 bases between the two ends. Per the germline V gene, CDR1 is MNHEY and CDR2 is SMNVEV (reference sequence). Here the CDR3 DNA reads TGTGCCAGCAGTTTTGCCAGGGTAGGCGAGCAGTACTTC. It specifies CASSFARVGEQYF.

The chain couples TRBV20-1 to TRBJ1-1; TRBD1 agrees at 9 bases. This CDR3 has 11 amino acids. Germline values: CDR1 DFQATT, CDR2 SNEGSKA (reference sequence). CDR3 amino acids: CRRDRVTEAFF. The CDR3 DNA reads TGCAGACGGGACAGGGTTACTGAAGCTTTCTTT.

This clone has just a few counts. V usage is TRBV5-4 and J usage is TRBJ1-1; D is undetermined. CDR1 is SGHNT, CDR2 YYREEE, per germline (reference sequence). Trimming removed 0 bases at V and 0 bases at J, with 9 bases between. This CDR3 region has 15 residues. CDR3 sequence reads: CASSLGVSMNTEAFF. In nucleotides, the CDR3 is TGTGCCAGCAGCTTGGGGGTTAGCATGAACACTGAAGCTTTCTTT.

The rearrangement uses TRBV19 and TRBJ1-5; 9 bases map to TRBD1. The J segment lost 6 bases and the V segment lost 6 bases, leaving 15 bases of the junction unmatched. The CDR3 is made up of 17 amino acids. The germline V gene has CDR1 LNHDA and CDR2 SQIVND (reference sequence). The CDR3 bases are TGTGCCAGTAGACCCCTTCAGGGACAGGGTTTCGGTCAGCCCCAGCATTTT. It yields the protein CASRPLQGQGFGQPQHF. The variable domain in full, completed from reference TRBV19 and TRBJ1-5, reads DGGITQSPKYLFRKEGQNVTLSCEQNLNHDAMYWYRQDPGQGLRLIYYSQIVNDFQKGDIAEGYSVSREKKESFPLTVTSAQKNPTAFYLCASRPLQGQGFGQPQHFGDGTRLSIL.

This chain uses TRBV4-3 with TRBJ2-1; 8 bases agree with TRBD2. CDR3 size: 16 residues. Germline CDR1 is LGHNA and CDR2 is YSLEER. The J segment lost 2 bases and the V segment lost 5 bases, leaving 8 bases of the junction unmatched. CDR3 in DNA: TGCGCCAGCAGCGGGGTCCGCGGGGGGCCCTACAATGAGCAGTTCTTC. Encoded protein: CASSGVRGGPYNEQFF.

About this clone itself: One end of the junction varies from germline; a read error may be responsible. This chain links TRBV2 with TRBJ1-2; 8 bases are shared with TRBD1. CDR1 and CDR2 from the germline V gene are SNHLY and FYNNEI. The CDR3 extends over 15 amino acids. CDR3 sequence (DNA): TGTGCCAGCAGACGTGGGATACAGGGGGGCTATGGCTACCCCTTC. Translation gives CASRRGIQGGYGYPF.

CDR3 bases: TGTGCCAGTAAACCCCAGGGGGCGTTAAATGAGCAGCCCCAGCATTTT. It yields the protein CASKPQGALNEQPQHF. The rearrangement uses TRBV27 and TRBJ1-5, with 8 bases aligning to TRBD1. The CDR3 totals 16 residues. Germline CDR1 is MNHEY and CDR2 is SMNVEV (reference sequence). With V trimmed by 9 bases and J by 7 bases, 17 bases remained unmatched.

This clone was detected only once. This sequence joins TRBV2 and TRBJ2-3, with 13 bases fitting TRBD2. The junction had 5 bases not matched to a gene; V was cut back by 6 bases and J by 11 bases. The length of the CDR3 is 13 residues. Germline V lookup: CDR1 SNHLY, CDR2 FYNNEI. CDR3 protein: CASSGLAGAGQYF. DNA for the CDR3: TGTGCCAGCAGCGGACTAGCGGGAGCGGGGCAGTATTTT.

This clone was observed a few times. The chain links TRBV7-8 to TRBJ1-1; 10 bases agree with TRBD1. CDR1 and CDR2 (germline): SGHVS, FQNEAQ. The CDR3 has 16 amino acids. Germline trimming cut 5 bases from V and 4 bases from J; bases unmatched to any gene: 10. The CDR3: CASSEMGQGLITEAFF. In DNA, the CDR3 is TGTGCCAGCAGCGAAATGGGACAGGGGTTGATCACTGAAGCTTTCTTT. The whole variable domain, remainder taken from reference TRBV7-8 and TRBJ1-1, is GAGVSQSPRYKVAKRGQDVALRCDPISGHVSLFWYQQALGQGPEFLTYFQNEAQLDKSGLPSDRFFAERPEGSVSTLKIQRTQQEDSAVYLCASSEMGQGLITEAFFGQGTRLTVV.

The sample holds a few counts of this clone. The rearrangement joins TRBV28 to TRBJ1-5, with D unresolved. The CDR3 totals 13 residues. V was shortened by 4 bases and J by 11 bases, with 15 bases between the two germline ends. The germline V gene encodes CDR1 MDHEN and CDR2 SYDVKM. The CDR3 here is CASSSFVVPAQHF. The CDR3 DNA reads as TGTGCCAGCAGTTCCTTCGTAGTCCCGGCCCAGCATTTT.

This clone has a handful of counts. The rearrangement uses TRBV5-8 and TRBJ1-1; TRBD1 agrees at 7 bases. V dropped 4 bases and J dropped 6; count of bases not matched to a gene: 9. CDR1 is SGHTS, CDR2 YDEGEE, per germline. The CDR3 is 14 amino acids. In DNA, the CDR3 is TGTGCCAGCAGCGTAACAGGGGCTAGCGCTGAAGCTTTCTTT. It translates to CASSVTGASAEAFF.

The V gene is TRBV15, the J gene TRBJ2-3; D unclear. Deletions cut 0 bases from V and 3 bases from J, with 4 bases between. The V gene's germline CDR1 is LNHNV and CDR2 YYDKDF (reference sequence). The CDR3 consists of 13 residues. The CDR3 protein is CATSRDLTDTQYF. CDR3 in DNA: TGTGCCACCAGCAGAGATTTAACAGATACGCAGTATTTT.

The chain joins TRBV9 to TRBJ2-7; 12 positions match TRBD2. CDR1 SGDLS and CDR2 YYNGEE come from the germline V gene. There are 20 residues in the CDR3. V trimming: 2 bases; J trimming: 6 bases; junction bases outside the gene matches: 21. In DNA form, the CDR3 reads TGTGCCAGCAGCGTGGGTCCACGACTAGCGGGGGACCGGAGTGAGGGCGAGCAGTACTTC. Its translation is CASSVGPRLAGDRSEGEQYF.

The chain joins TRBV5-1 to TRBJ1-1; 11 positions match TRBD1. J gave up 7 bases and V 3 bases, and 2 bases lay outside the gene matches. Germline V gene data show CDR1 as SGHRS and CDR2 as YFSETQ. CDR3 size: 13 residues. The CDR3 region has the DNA TGCGCCAGCAGCTGGACAGGGGGCCTTGAAGCTTTCTTT. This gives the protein CASSWTGGLEAFF.

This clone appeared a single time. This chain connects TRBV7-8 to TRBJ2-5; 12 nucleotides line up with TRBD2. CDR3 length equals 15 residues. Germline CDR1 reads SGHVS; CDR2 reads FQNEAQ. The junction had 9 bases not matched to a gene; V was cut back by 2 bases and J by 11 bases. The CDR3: CASSLLAGGSGEQYF. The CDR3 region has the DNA TGTGCCAGCAGCTTACTAGCGGGAGGGTCGGGGGAGCAGTACTTC.

CDR3 DNA: TGTGCCAGCAGCCCCGGGGGTCATCAGCCCCAGCATTTT. Translating gives CASSPGGHQPQHF. J is TRBJ1-5 and V is TRBV6-5; perhaps TRBD1 as D (5 bases). The ends were cut back, 6 bases at V and 5 bases at J, with 11 bases in the middle. Germline V gene sequence: CDR1 MNHEY, CDR2 SVGAGI. This CDR3 region has 13 residues.

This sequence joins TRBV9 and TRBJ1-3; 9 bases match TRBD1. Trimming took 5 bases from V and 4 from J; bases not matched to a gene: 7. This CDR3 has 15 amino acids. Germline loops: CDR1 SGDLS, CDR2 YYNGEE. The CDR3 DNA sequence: TGTGCCAGCAGTCGGACAGGGGTTGAGGGAAACACCATATATTTT. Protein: CASSRTGVEGNTIYF.

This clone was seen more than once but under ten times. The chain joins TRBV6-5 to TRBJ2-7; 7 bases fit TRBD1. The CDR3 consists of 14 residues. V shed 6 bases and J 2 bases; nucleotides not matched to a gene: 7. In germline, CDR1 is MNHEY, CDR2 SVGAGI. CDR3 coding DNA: TGTGCCAGCAGCCGAACCGGGACAGCCTACGAGCAGTACTTC. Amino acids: CASSRTGTAYEQYF.

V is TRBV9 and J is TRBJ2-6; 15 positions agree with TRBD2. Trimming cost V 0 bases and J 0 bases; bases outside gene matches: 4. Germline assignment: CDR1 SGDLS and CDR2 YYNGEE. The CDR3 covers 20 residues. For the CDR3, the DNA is TGTGCCAGCAGCGTAGGGACTAGCGGGGGGGTGGACTCTGGGGCCAACGTCCTGACTTTC. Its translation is CASSVGTSGGVDSGANVLTF.

The DNA for the CDR3 is TGTGCCTGGATCGGGGGGCAAGGCACAGATACGCAGTATTTT. This sequence encodes CAWIGGQGTDTQYF. V and J are TRBV30 and TRBJ2-3, with a tentative D call TRBD2 (7 bases). Trimming took off 4 bases at V and 1 base at J, with 12 bases between the two ends. Germline V gene data show CDR1 as GTSNPN and CDR2 as SVGIG (reference sequence). There are 14 residues in the CDR3.

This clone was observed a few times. The CDR3 loop is CASSYSDRATEAFF. The CDR3 nucleotides read TGTGCCAGCAGTTACTCGGACAGGGCCACTGAAGCTTTCTTT. The genes are TRBV6-5 and TRBJ1-1; TRBD1 agrees at 8 bases. The CDR3 has 14 amino acids. CDR1 MNHEY and CDR2 SVGAGI come from the germline V gene. V lost 0 bases to trimming and J lost 4 bases; unmatched junction nucleotides: 1.

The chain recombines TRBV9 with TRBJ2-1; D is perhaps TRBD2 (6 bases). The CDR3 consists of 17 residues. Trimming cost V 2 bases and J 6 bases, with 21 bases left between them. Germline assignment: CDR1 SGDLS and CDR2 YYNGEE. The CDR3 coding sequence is TGTGCCAGCAGCGTCCTGGGGGGAGCTAGCAGCCCCAATGAGCAGTTCTTC. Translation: CASSVLGGASSPNEQFF.

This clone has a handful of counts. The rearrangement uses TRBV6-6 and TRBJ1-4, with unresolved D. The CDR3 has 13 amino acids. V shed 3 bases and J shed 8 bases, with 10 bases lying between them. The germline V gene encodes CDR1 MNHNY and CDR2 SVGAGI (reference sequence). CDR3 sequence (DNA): TGTGCCAGCAGTTATCCCCAAATGGAAAAACTGTTTTTT. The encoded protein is CASSYPQMEKLFF.

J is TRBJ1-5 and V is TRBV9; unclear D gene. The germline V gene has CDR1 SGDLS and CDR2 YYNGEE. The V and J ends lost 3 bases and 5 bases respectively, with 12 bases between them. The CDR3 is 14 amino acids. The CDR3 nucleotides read TGTGCCAGCAGCGCGACGGGGAGAGATCAGCCCCAGCATTTT. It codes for CASSATGRDQPQHF.

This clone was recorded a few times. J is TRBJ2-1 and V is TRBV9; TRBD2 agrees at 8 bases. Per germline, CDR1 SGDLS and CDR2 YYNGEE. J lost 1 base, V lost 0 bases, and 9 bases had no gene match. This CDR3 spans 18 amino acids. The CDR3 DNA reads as TGTGCCAGCAGCGTAGATAGCGGGACTTCGTCTTCCTACAATGAGCAGTTCTTC. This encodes CASSVDSGTSSSYNEQFF.